The sequence of this T cell receptor beta chain was determined in a study of response to subunit inactivated influenza vaccine. CDR3 length: 14 residues. The germline V gene encodes CDR1 SGHRS and CDR2 YFSETQ. V shed 3 bases and J 1 base; nucleotides not matched to a gene: 3. This clonotype was recorded a few times. Antigen unknown. Study-level points and caveats: Each seasonal influenza vaccination recruits few new T cells, the authors suggested.

TCRdb analysed the RT-PCR reads with MiXCR anew, one entry per CDR3 protein. Of more than 450,000 distinct CDR3 sequences detected, around 8% appear once; the ten largest clones hold roughly 13%. The chain carries TRBV5-1 and TRBJ2-5, with TRBD1 matching over 7 bases. The receptor comes from a man in his fifties or sixties who received an inactivated influenza vaccine. The source material was PBMCs from blood, sampled about 23 months after vaccination. CDR3 protein: CASSSGQTQETQYF. The CDR3 region has the DNA TGCGCCAGCAGCTCGGGACAGACCCAAGAGACCCAGTACTTC.